The clone carrying this TCR beta chain was seen only a few times. Germline loops: CDR1 LNHNV, CDR2 YYDKDF (reference sequence). This CDR3 has 12 amino acids. V shed 4 bases and J shed 6 bases, with 9 bases lying between them. The data were taken from a study of CD8+CD57+ T cells in acquired aplastic anemia. Those patients picked for sequencing had displayed CD8+CD57+ cell expansion on flow cytometry. No patient had been given any therapy when blood was sampled. Genomic DNA served as template for TCR beta VDJ and CDR3 profiling. TCRdb analysed the reads with MiXCR anew, one entry per CDR3 protein. This table holds 55,000 to 60,000 distinct CDR3 sequences, approximately 50% found once.

This sequence joins TRBV15 and TRBJ1-2; D gene ambiguous. The TCR comes from a human donor with aplastic anemia. Source material: sorted CD4+, CD8+, or CD8+CD57+ T cells (not recorded which) from PBMCs. As DNA, the CDR3 is TGTGCCACCAGCAAAAGGGCTGATGGCTACACCTTC. Translation: CATSKRADGYTF. The complete variable domain, with remaining parts taken from reference TRBV15 and TRBJ1-2, reads DAMVIQNPRYQVTQFGKPVTLSCSQTLNHNVMYWYQQKSSQAPKLLFHYYDKDFNNEADTPDNFQSRRPNTSFCFLDIRSPGLGDTAMYLCATSKRADGYTFGSGTRLTVV.